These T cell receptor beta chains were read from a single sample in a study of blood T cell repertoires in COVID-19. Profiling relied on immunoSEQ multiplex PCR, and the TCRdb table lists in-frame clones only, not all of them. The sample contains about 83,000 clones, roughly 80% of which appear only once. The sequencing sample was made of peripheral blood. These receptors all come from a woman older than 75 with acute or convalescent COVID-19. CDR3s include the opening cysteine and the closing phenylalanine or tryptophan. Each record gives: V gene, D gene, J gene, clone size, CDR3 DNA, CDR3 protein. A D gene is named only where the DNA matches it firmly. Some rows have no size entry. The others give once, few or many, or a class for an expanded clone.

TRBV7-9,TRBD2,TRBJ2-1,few,TGTGCCAGCAGCTTAGTAGTAGGTCTAGCGGGGAGATACAATGAGCAGTTCTTC,CASSLVVGLAGRYNEQFF
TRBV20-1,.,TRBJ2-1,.,TGCAGTGCTGTCCCACGCGATGAGCAGTTCTTC,CSAVPRDEQFF
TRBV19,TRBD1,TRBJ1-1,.,TGTGCCAGTAGCCGACAGGGGGATATGAACACTGAAGCTTTCTTT,CASSRQGDMNTEAFF
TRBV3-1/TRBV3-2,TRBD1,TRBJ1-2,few,TGTGCCAGCAGCCAAAACCCTGGACAGGGCCGGGTTTTTGGCTACACCTTC,CASSQNPGQGRVFGYTF
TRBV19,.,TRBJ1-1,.,TGTGCCAGTAGTATAGGAGCAGGGAGGGCCATGAACACTGAAGCTTTCTTT,CASSIGAGRAMNTEAFF
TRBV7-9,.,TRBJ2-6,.,TGTGCCAGCAGCTTGCGGCAGGGGAGCTCTGGGGCCAACGTCCTGACTTTC,CASSLRQGSSGANVLTF
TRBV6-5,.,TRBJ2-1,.,TGTGCCAGCAAAACCGGGACAAATTCCTACAATGAGCAGTTCTTC,CASKTGTNSYNEQFF
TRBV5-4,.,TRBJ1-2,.,TGTGCCAGCAGACCTGGGGGAGGAAACTATGGCTACACCTTC,CASRPGGGNYGYTF
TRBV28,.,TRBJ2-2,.,TGTGCCAGCGAAGAGGGGGCGAACACCGGGGAGCTGTTTTTT,CASEEGANTGELFF
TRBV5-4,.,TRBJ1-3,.,TGTGCCAGCAGCCTAGAGGGCGCCTCTGGAAACACCATATATTTT,CASSLEGASGNTIYF
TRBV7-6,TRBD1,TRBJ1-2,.,TGTGCCAGCAGCATTCTGAACCCTACCGGGACAGGGCGAGACTATGGCTACACCTTC,CASSILNPTGTGRDYGYTF
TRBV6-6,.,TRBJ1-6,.,TGTGCCAGCTCCGTGGGGCACGGTAATTCACCCCTCCACTTT,CASSVGHGNSPLHF
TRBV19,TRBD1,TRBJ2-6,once,TGTGCCAGTAGTATCGTCACAGGGGGTTCCGGGGCCAACGTCCTGACTTTC,CASSIVTGGSGANVLTF
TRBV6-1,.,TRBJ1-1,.,TGTGCCAGCAGTGAAACCCAGGGGACTGAAGCTTTCTTT,CASSETQGTEAFF
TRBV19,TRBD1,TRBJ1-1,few,TGTGCCAGTAAAGGGACAGCCATCAACACTGAAGCTTTCTTT,CASKGTAINTEAFF
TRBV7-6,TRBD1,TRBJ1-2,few,TGTGCCAGCAGCTTAGTTACAGGGGGGAACTATGGCTACACCTTC,CASSLVTGGNYGYTF